The following is a T cell receptor (beta chain) sequence with its context. Authors' processing steps: Amplification with reference gene primers provided the estimates of nucleated cell counts. Some clones are missing from TCRdb's copy, which holds only in-frame ones; the method was immunoSEQ multiplex PCR. D and trimming come from the DNA, and the V and J calls and clone size come from that table. Counted here are about 230,000 clones, approximately 82% occurring once; the ten biggest clones make up 5.7%. This sample is part of a study of blood T cell repertoires in COVID-19. Study summary: The United States, Italy and Spain supplied acute and convalescent COVID-19 samples. T cells, B-cell-depleted T cells, or PBMCs supplied cDNA or gDNA.

This CDR3 is built from 14 residues. Trimming removed 2 bases from V and 6 bases from J, with 13 bases in between. Looked up from germline, CDR1 is SEHNR and CDR2 is FQNEAQ (reference sequence). V usage is TRBV7-9 and J usage is TRBJ2-5; the D gene is possibly TRBD1 (7 bases). The TCR comes from a man older than 75 with acute or convalescent COVID-19. Sequenced: peripheral blood. The CDR3 here is CASSLPPGGKTQYF. The CDR3 region has the DNA TGTGCCAGCAGCTTACCTCCAGGGGGGAAGACCCAGTACTTC.